Shown below are 9 T cell receptor beta chains from a single sample sequenced in a study of T cells in Graves' hyperthyroidism and ophthalmopathy. RNA transcripts provided the source from which TCR beta CDR3 regions were amplified. First-round RT-PCR with HTBI primers amplified the TCR CDR3 region. TCRdb re-analysed the multiplex PCR reads in MiXCR, keeping a single row per CDR3 protein. The sample consists of around 420,000 distinct CDR3 sequences, 15% to 19% of them appearing once. The sequenced material came from blood. The source of these receptors is a woman between 18 and 29 years old with Graves' hyperthyroidism.

In its sample, this clonotype was seen many times. The chain recombines TRBV6-1 with TRBJ2-7, with D perhaps TRBD2 (5 bases). The germline V and J ends were trimmed by 5 bases and 6 bases, with 11 bases remaining between them. The germline V gene encodes CDR1 MNHNS and CDR2 SASEGT. The CDR3 covers 12 residues. The DNA of the CDR3 is TGTGCCAGCAGTTCCGGGGTACGCGAGCAGTACTTC. Its protein product is CASSSGVREQYF.

The sample holds many counts of this clonotype. The rearrangement uses TRBV5-1 and TRBJ1-1; the match to TRBD1 covers 7 bases. From germline, CDR1 is SGHRS and CDR2 YFSETQ. The CDR3 covers 15 residues. V lost 0 bases, J lost 0 bases, and 2 bases stayed unmatched. The CDR3 reads CASSLARGMNTEAFF. The DNA of the CDR3 is TGCGCCAGCAGCTTGGCCAGGGGGATGAACACTGAAGCTTTCTTT.

This clonotype was detected many times. The CDR3 sequence: CASSRIGDINYGYTF. Here the CDR3 DNA reads TGTGCCAGCAGCCGAATAGGGGACATTAACTATGGCTACACCTTC. The chain links TRBV28 to TRBJ1-2, with D perhaps matching TRBD1 (6 bases). V lost 6 bases and J 1 base, leaving 15 bases between the germline ends. CDR3 length equals 15 residues. Germline CDR1 MDHEN, CDR2 SYDVKM.

This chain connects TRBV4-1 to TRBJ2-7; D might be TRBD1 (6 bases). This CDR3 comprises 15 residues. Germline V CDR1 and CDR2: MGHRA, YSYEKL. Trimming stripped 3 bases from V and 3 bases from J, with 15 bases between. The CDR3 coding sequence is TGCGCCAGCAGCCAGCAGGGGACGGAGAGCTACGAGCAGTACTTC. Translating it yields CASSQQGTESYEQYF.

The gene calls are TRBV19 and TRBJ2-1; 11 bases line up with TRBD2. The trim removed 3 bases at V and 2 bases at J, leaving 0 bases unmatched. The CDR3 has 15 residues. Germline V gives CDR1 LNHDA, CDR2 SQIVND (reference sequence). The CDR3 region is CASSISGRAYNEQFF. For the CDR3, the DNA is TGTGCCAGTAGTATTAGCGGGAGGGCCTACAATGAGCAGTTCTTC.

This clonotype was counted many times. This chain uses TRBV2 with TRBJ2-5; D is possibly TRBD2 (5 bases). CDR1 and CDR2 from the germline V gene are SNHLY and FYNNEI. V was clipped by 10 bases and J by 5 bases, with 14 bases between them. CDR3 size: 12 residues. The CDR3, as DNA: TGTGCCACTCAGAGGGTGAGGGAGACCCAGTACTTC. Its protein product is CATQRVRETQYF.

This clonotype was seen ten or more times. The gene calls are TRBV7-3 and TRBJ2-2, with D perhaps assigned TRBD1 or TRBD2 (5 bases each). V gave up 6 bases and J gave up 1 base, with 15 bases separating them. CDR3 size: 16 residues. Germline V gene sequence: CDR1 SGHTA, CDR2 FQGTGA. The CDR3 region has the DNA TGTGCCAGCAGGAAGTCCGGGACGGTGAACACCGGGGAGCTGTTTTTT. Translated, it gives CASRKSGTVNTGELFF.

This clonotype occurred many times. V is TRBV2 and J is TRBJ1-2; D uncertain. V lost 5 bases and J 2 bases, leaving 9 bases between the germline ends. CDR1 is SNHLY and CDR2 is FYNNEI in the germline V gene. The CDR3 is 13 residues long. The DNA for the CDR3 is TGTGCCAGCAGTATAGGGAACAACTATGGCTACACCTTC. Amino acid sequence: CASSIGNNYGYTF.

This clonotype was found many times. J is TRBJ1-4 and V is TRBV18; TRBD1 is a possible D gene (5 bases). Trimming removed 6 bases at V and 6 bases at J, with 14 bases between. CDR1 is KGHSH and CDR2 is LQKENI in the germline V gene. The CDR3 totals 14 residues. CDR3 sequence: CASSQGVSDEKLFF. The CDR3 region has the DNA TGTGCCAGCTCGCAAGGGGTGTCGGATGAAAAACTGTTTTTT.